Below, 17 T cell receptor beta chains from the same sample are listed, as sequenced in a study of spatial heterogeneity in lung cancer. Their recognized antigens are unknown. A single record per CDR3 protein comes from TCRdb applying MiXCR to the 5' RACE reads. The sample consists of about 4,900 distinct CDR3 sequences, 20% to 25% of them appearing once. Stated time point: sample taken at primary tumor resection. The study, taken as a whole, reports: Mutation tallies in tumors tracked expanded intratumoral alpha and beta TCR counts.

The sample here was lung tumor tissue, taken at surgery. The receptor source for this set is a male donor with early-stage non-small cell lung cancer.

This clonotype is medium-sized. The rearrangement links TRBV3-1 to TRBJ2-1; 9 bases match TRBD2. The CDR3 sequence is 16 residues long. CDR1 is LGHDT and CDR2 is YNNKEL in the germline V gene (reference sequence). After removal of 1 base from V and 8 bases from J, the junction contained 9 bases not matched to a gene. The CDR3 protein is CASSQGLLAGRDEQFF. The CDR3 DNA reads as TGTGCCAGCAGCCAAGGCTTGCTAGCGGGACGTGATGAGCAGTTCTTC.

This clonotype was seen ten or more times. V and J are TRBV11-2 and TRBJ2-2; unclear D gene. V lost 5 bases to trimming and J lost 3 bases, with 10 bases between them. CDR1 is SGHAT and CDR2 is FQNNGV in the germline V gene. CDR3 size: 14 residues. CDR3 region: CASSPRRDTGELFF. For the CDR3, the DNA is TGTGCCAGCAGCCCGAGGCGTGACACCGGGGAGCTGTTTTTT.

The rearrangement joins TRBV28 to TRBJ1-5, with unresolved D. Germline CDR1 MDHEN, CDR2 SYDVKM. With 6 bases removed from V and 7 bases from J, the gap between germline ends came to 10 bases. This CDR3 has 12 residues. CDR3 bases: TGTGCCAGCAGACTCAACGGACAGCCCCAGCATTTT. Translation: CASRLNGQPQHF. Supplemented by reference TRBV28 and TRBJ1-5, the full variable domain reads DVKVTQSSRYLVKRTGEKVFLECVQDMDHENMFWYRQDPGLGLRLIYFSYDVKMKEKGDIPEGYSVSREKKERFSLILESASTNQTSMYLCASRLNGQPQHFGDGTRLSIL.

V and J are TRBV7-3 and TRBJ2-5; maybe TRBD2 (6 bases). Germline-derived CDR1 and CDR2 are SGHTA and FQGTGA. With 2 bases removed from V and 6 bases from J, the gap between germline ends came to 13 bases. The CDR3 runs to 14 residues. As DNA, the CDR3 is TGTGCCAGCAGCTTAGGTGGCGGGAAAAAGACCCAGTACTTC. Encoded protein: CASSLGGGKKTQYF. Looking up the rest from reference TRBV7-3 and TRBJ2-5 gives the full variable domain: GAGVSQTPSNKVTEKGKYVELRCDPISGHTALYWYRQSLGQGPEFLIYFQGTGAADDSGLPNDRFFAVRPEGSVSTLKIQRTERGDSAVYLCASSLGGGKKTQYFGPGTRLLVL.

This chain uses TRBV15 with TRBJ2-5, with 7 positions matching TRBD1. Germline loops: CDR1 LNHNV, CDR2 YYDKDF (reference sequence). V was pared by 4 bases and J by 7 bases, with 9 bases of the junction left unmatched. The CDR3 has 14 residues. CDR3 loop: CATSIGDSVVTQYF. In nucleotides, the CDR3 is TGTGCCACCAGCATTGGGGACAGTGTGGTGACCCAGTACTTC.

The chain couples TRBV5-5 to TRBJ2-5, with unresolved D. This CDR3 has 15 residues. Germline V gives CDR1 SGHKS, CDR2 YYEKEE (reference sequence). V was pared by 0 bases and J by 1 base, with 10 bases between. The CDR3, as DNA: TGTGCCAGCAGCTTGGAGGCGGCCCGCCAAGAGACCCAGTACTTC. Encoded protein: CASSLEAARQETQYF.

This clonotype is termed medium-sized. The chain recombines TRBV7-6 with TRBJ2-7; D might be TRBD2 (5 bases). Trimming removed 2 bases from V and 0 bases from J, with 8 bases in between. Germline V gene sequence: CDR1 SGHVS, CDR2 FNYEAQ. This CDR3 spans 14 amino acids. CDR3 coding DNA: TGTGCCAGCAGCTTATCGGGAAGCTCCTACGAGCAGTACTTC. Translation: CASSLSGSSYEQYF.

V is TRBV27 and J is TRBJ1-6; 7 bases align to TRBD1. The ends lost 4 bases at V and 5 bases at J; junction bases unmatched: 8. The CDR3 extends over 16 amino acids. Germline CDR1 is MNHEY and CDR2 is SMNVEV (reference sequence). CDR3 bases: TGTGCCAGCAGTTGGTTCGGCGGGACAGATAATTCACCCCTCCACTTT. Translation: CASSWFGGTDNSPLHF.

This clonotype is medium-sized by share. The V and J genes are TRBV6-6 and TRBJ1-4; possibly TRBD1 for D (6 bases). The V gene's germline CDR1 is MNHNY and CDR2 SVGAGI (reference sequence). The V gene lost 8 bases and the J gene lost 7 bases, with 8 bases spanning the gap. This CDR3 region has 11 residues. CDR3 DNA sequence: TGTGCCAGCGAAGGGGGTGAAAAACTGTTTTTT. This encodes CASEGGEKLFF.

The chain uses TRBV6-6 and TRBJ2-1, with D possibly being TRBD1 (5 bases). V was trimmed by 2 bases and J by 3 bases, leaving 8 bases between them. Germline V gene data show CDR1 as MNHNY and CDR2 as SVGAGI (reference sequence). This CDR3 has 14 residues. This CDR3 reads CASSYADSYNEQFF. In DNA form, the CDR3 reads TGTGCCAGCAGTTACGCTGACAGCTACAATGAGCAGTTCTTC.

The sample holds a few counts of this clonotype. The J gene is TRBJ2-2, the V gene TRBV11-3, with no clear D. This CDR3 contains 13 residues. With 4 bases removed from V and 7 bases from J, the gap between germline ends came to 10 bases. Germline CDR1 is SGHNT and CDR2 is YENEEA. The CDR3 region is CASSSFRGGELFF. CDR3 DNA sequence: TGTGCCAGCAGCTCCTTCCGCGGCGGGGAGCTGTTTTTT.

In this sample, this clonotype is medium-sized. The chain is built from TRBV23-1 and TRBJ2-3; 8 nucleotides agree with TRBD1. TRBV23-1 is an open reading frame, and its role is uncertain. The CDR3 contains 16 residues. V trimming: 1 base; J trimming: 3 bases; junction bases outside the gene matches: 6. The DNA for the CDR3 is TGCGCCAGCAGTCAATGGACAGGGAGGTTGACAGATACGCAGTATTTT. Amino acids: CASSQWTGRLTDTQYF.

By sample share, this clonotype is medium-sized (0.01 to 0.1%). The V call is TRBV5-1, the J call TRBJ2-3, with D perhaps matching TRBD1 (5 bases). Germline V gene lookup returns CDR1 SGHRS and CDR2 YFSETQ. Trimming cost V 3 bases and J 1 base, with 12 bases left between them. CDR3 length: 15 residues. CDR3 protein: CASSYWGGGTDTQYF. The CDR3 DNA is TGCGCCAGCAGCTACTGGGGCGGCGGCACAGATACGCAGTATTTT. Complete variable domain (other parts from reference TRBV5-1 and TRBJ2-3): KAGVTQTPRYLIKTRGQQVTLSCSPISGHRSVSWYQQTPGQGLQFLFEYFSETQRNKGNFPGRFSGRQFSNSRSEMNVSTLELGDSALYLCASSYWGGGTDTQYFGPGTRLTVL.

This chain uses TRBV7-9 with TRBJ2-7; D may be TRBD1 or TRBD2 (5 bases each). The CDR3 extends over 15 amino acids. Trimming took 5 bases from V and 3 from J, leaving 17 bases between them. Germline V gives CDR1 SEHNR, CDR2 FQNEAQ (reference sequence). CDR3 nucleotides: TGTGCCAGCAGCCATTGGGGGAAACACCTCTACGAGCAGTACTTC. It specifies CASSHWGKHLYEQYF. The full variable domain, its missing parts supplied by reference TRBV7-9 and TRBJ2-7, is DTGVSQNPRHKITKRGQNVTFRCDPISEHNRLYWYRQTLGQGPEFLTYFQNEAQLEKSRLLSDRFSAERPKGSFSTLEIQRTEQGDSAMYLCASSHWGKHLYEQYFGPGTRLTVT.

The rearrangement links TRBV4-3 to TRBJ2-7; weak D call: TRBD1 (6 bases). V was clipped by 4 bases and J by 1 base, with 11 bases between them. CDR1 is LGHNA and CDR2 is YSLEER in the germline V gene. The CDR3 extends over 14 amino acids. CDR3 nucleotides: TGCGCCAGCAGCCCAATACAGGGTTCCTACGAGCAGTACTTC. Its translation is CASSPIQGSYEQYF.

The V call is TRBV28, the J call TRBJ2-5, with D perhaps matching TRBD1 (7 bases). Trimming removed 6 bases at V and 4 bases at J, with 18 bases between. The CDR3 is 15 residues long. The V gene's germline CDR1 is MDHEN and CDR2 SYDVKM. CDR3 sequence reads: CASSPSGGGRETQYF. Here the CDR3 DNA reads TGTGCCAGCAGCCCTTCAGGAGGGGGCAGAGAGACCCAGTACTTC.

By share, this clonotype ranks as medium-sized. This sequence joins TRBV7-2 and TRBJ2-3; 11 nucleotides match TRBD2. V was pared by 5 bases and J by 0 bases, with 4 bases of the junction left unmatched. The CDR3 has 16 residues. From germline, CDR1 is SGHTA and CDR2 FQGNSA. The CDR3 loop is CASSPRLAGSTDTQYF. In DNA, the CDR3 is TGTGCCAGCAGCCCCAGACTAGCGGGAAGCACAGATACGCAGTATTTT.